The 19 T cell receptor beta chains below were found in one sample sequenced in a study of cytomegalovirus exposure and HLA in healthy donors. Using immunoSEQ multiplex PCR, the repertoire was profiled, and TCRdb retains in-frame clones only, with some absent. This sample yields about 120,000 clones, of which approximately 89% are seen a single time; about 1.1% belongs to the top ten. The source material was PBMCs. All receptors come from a young woman in good health and CMV-seronegative.

The chain is built from TRBV5-1 and TRBJ2-2; 8 nucleotides align to TRBD1. The CDR3 covers 15 residues. V lost 3 bases and J lost 4; bases outside the gene matches: 5. CDR1 SGHRS and CDR2 YFSETQ come from the germline V gene. The CDR3 loop is CASSWGQAITGELFF. For the CDR3, the DNA is TGCGCCAGCAGCTGGGGACAGGCGATCACCGGGGAGCTGTTTTTT. The full variable domain, completed using reference TRBV5-1 and TRBJ2-2, is KAGVTQTPRYLIKTRGQQVTLSCSPISGHRSVSWYQQTPGQGLQFLFEYFSETQRNKGNFPGRFSGRQFSNSRSEMNVSTLELGDSALYLCASSWGQAITGELFFGEGSRLTVL.

This chain links TRBV2 with TRBJ2-6; TRBD2 is a possible D gene (6 bases). Germline V CDR1 and CDR2: SNHLY, FYNNEI. The V end lost 6 bases, the J end lost 1 base, and 16 bases lay between the germline ends. The CDR3 runs 17 residues. CDR3 coding DNA: TGTGCCAGCAGCGGGACTGTCCCCCGGTCTGGGGCCAACGTCCTGACTTTC. Its translation: CASSGTVPRSGANVLTF.

The chain uses TRBV5-1 and TRBJ1-1; perhaps TRBD1 as D (6 bases). The germline gives CDR1 SGHRS, CDR2 YFSETQ. Trimming left V 0 bases short and J 1 base short, with 10 bases between. This CDR3 has 15 residues. The CDR3 nucleotides read TGCGCCAGCAGCTTGGGTCGACAGGAGAACACTGAAGCTTTCTTT. This encodes CASSLGRQENTEAFF.

V gene TRBV4-2 combines with J gene TRBJ2-1; 9 nucleotides agree with TRBD2. This CDR3 spans 17 amino acids. V lost 0 bases to trimming and J lost 4 bases; unmatched junction nucleotides: 7. The germline CDR1 and CDR2 sequences are LGHNA and YNFKEQ. DNA of the CDR3: TGTGCCAGCAGCCAAGAGAGCAGCGGGGGGCCATACAATGAGCAGTTCTTC. The encoded protein is CASSQESSGGPYNEQFF.

The chain carries TRBV30 and TRBJ2-5; possible D gene TRBD2, 5 bases. Deletions cut 2 bases from V and 1 base from J, with 8 bases between. Germline CDR1 GTSNPN, CDR2 SVGIG (reference sequence). The CDR3 consists of 13 residues. CDR3 amino acids: CAWSPGSQETQYF. The CDR3 DNA sequence: TGTGCCTGGAGTCCGGGATCCCAAGAGACCCAGTACTTC.

This sequence joins TRBV19 and TRBJ1-1; the match to TRBD1 covers 8 bases. Germline V gives CDR1 LNHDA, CDR2 SQIVND (reference sequence). V shed 4 bases, J shed 2 bases, and the junction held 3 bases outside the gene matches. The CDR3 covers 14 residues. The CDR3 DNA sequence: TGTGCCAGTAGTACCAGGGGGCCTAACACTGAAGCTTTCTTT. Translating gives CASSTRGPNTEAFF.

This chain links TRBV6-5 with TRBJ1-4, with D perhaps matching TRBD1 (5 bases). Trimming stripped 6 bases from V and 2 bases from J, with 13 bases between. The CDR3 loop spans 15 amino acids. Per germline, CDR1 MNHEY and CDR2 SVGAGI. DNA for the CDR3: TGTGCCAGCAGACCCACAGGCAGGACTAATGAAAAACTGTTTTTT. This gives the protein CASRPTGRTNEKLFF.

CDR3 sequence reads: CASSFLEQGPNQPQHF. In nucleotides, the CDR3 is TGTGCCAGCAGTTTTCTAGAACAGGGACCAAATCAGCCCCAGCATTTT. The rearrangement uses TRBV28 and TRBJ1-5; TRBD1 is a possible D gene (6 bases). Per germline, CDR1 MDHEN and CDR2 SYDVKM. Trimming pared 3 bases from V and 4 bases from J, leaving 16 bases between. CDR3 size: 16 residues.

J is TRBJ1-1 and V is TRBV10-2, with a weak D call TRBD1 (6 bases). Germline V gives CDR1 WSHSY, CDR2 SAAADI. The CDR3 consists of 12 residues. V was trimmed by 9 bases and J by 0 bases, leaving 8 bases between them. For the CDR3, the DNA is TGCGCCAGTGGACAGCTGAACACTGAAGCTTTCTTT. It yields the protein CASGQLNTEAFF.

The genes are TRBV19 and TRBJ2-3; 7 bases fit TRBD1. Germline CDR1 is LNHDA and CDR2 is SQIVND (reference sequence). Trimming cost V 5 bases and J 4 bases; bases outside gene matches: 9. CDR3 length: 15 residues. Here the CDR3 reads CASSYRDSDPDTQYF. For the CDR3, the DNA is TGTGCCAGTAGTTACCGGGACAGCGATCCAGATACGCAGTATTTT.

The chain combines TRBV28 with TRBJ2-6, with 7 bases aligning to TRBD1. CDR3 length equals 18 residues. V was clipped by 4 bases and J by 0 bases; unmatched bases: 9. Per germline, CDR1 MDHEN and CDR2 SYDVKM. Written as DNA, the CDR3 is TGTGCCAGCAGTTCTAGGACAGGCCTATTCTCTGGGGCCAACGTCCTGACTTTC. It yields the protein CASSSRTGLFSGANVLTF.

The gene calls are TRBV5-1 and TRBJ2-7; 13 nucleotides align to TRBD2. Germline trimming cut 0 bases from V and 5 bases from J; bases unmatched to any gene: 8. This CDR3 comprises 17 residues. In germline, CDR1 is SGHRS, CDR2 YFSETQ. The CDR3 protein is CASSLAGLAGWGNEQYF. The DNA of the CDR3 is TGCGCCAGCAGCTTGGCGGGACTAGCGGGATGGGGCAACGAGCAGTACTTC.

The chain has TRBV29-1 and TRBJ1-1; D unresolved. This CDR3 has 14 amino acids. With 6 bases removed from V and 7 bases from J, the gap between germline ends came to 21 bases. Germline loops: CDR1 SQVTM, CDR2 ANQGSEA. CDR3 loop: CSVEFGSGVIEAFF. DNA for the CDR3: TGCAGCGTCGAGTTTGGGAGTGGGGTTATTGAAGCTTTCTTT.

This chain joins TRBV5-5 and TRBJ2-2; a possible D gene is TRBD1 (5 bases). Germline V gives CDR1 SGHKS, CDR2 YYEKEE (reference sequence). The CDR3 length is 15 residues. V lost 3 bases and J lost 6, with 15 bases in between. The CDR3 bases are TGTGCCAGCAGCTACCACCAGGGTTGGGCCGGGGAGCTGTTTTTT. Residues: CASSYHQGWAGELFF.

This clone appeared once. The J gene is TRBJ2-7, the V gene TRBV5-8, with 7 bases lining up with TRBD2. The CDR3 consists of 14 residues. V trimming: 6 bases; J trimming: 2 bases; junction bases outside the gene matches: 8. Germline V CDR1 and CDR2: SGHTS, YDEGEE. The CDR3 DNA is TGTGCCAGCACCCGGGGAGGGGCCACCTACGAGCAGTACTTC. Translation gives CASTRGGATYEQYF. The variable domain in full, with the rest retrieved from reference TRBV5-8 and TRBJ2-7, is EAGVTQSPTHLIKTRGQQATLRCSPISGHTSVYWYQQALGLGLQFLLWYDEGEERNRGNFPPRFSGRQFPNYSSELNVNALELEDSALYLCASTRGGATYEQYFGPGTRLTVT.

V is TRBV6-4 and J is TRBJ2-3; D possibly corresponds to TRBD1 (5 bases). V lost 6 bases, J lost 4 bases, and 14 bases lay in between. The CDR3 is 14 residues long. Germline V gives CDR1 MRHNA, CDR2 SNTAGT. The CDR3 protein is CASRLQVDADTQYF. The CDR3 bases are TGTGCCAGCAGATTACAGGTGGATGCAGATACGCAGTATTTT.

The chain employs TRBV2 and TRBJ2-3; TRBD2 agrees at 12 bases. After removal of 7 bases from V and 6 bases from J, the junction contained 2 bases not matched to a gene. The CDR3 extends over 13 amino acids. CDR1 is SNHLY, CDR2 FYNNEI, per germline. The CDR3 DNA sequence: TGTGCCAGCACGCTAGCGGGGGGGGATACGCAGTATTTT. Its translation is CASTLAGGDTQYF.

In its sample, this clone was seen once. V gene TRBV4-1 combines with J gene TRBJ2-1; TRBD2 matches at 8 bases. The ends lost 0 bases at V and 0 bases at J; junction bases unmatched: 4. The CDR3 is 17 amino acids. Germline CDR1 and CDR2: MGHRA and YSYEKL. This chain's CDR3 is CASSQEGGGHSYNEQFF. The CDR3 bases are TGCGCCAGCAGCCAAGAAGGCGGGGGGCACTCCTACAATGAGCAGTTCTTC.

Only one count was recorded for this clone. The chain is built from TRBV7-9 and TRBJ1-1; tentative D call: TRBD1 (5 bases). The CDR3 spans 13 residues. The germline gives CDR1 SEHNR, CDR2 FQNEAQ (reference sequence). V was shortened by 3 bases and J by 7 bases, with 12 bases between the two germline ends. This CDR3 reads CASSLIRVNEAFF. Written as DNA, the CDR3 is TGTGCCAGCAGCTTGATCAGGGTGAATGAAGCTTTCTTT.